This T cell receptor (beta chain) comes out of a study of vaccination effects on CD4 cells after COVID-19. Broader study findings: Early post-infection timepoints were absent, and convalescent patients were few.

ViraFEST expansion of antigen-specific CD4+ T cells with viral peptide pools preceded sequencing. After less than twelve days in culture, the CD4+ T cells were isolated. It was two doses of either the BNT162b2 or mRNA-1273 vaccine that participants received. Days 3 and 7 were when half the medium was replaced with IL-2 medium. This clone was detected a few times. Its matching antigen is unknown. Trimming removed 6 bases from V and 0 bases from J, with 7 bases in between. CDR3 length: 13 residues. CDR1 is MNHEY and CDR2 is SVGAGI in the germline V gene. The protocol was immunoSEQ multiplex PCR, while the TCRdb copy is restricted to in-frame clones and leaves out a portion. The table includes under 30,000 clones, 60% to 75% detected once.

Here the sequenced sample was CD4+ T cells from PBMCs cultured with HCoV-OC43 spike peptides, taken after COVID-19 vaccination. The sample's subset: HCoV-OC43 spike overlapping peptide pool stimulation. The V gene is TRBV6-5, the J gene TRBJ2-3; no firm D call. The TCR was taken from a human donor who received a COVID-19 vaccine. CDR3: CASSAHSTDTQYF. CDR3 nucleotide sequence: TGTGCCAGCAGCGCGCATAGCACAGATACGCAGTATTTT.